Many counts were recorded for the clone carrying this T cell receptor (beta chain). Uncontrolled infections, other autoimmune diseases, pregnancy or lactation led to exclusion of patients. RNA transcripts served as the template for amplifying TCR beta CDR3 regions. The study used the HTBI primer set for a first-round RT-PCR of the TCR CDR3. In TCRdb, the multiplex PCR reads were re-called with MiXCR into one record per CDR3 protein. The table has roughly 290,000 distinct CDR3 sequences, about 14% seen once. This sample was taken from a study of T cells in Graves' hyperthyroidism and ophthalmopathy. This CDR3 is built from 13 residues. Germline assignment: CDR1 GTSNPN and CDR2 SVGIG (reference sequence). V lost 0 bases and J 3 bases, leaving 9 bases between the germline ends.

The genes are TRBV30 and TRBJ2-7; D unresolved. The specimen was blood. This clonotype was sampled from a woman in her thirties with Graves' hyperthyroidism that later progressed to Graves' ophthalmopathy. The CDR3 loop is CAWSVRIFYEQYF. In nucleotides, the CDR3 is TGTGCCTGGAGTGTACGAATCTTCTACGAGCAGTACTTC.